The 23 T cell receptor beta chains listed next were all sequenced from one sample in a study of blood T cell repertoires in COVID-19. Assay: immunoSEQ multiplex PCR; the TCRdb copy retains only in-frame clones and omits some. This sample has around 110,000 clones, with approximately 82% found just once. The specimen sequenced was peripheral blood. These receptors came from a man aged 25-45 years with acute or convalescent COVID-19.

V gene TRBV18 combines with J gene TRBJ1-5; D is possibly TRBD1 (6 bases). Trimming stripped 5 bases from V and 0 bases from J, with 11 bases between. There are 15 residues in the CDR3. Germline assignment: CDR1 KGHSH and CDR2 LQKENI. Here the CDR3 DNA reads TGTGCCAGCTCAAAGACAGGAGATAGCAATCAGCCCCAGCATTTT. Translation gives CASSKTGDSNQPQHF.

The V and J genes are TRBV19 and TRBJ1-4; no reliable D call. The V gene's germline CDR1 is LNHDA and CDR2 SQIVND (reference sequence). The CDR3 totals 13 residues. V lost 10 bases and J lost 6, with 15 bases in between. CDR3 residues: CATDHSEYEKLFF. In DNA form, the CDR3 reads TGTGCCACAGACCACTCGGAGTATGAAAAACTGTTTTTT. Based on the CDR3 plus reference TRBV19 and TRBJ1-4, the full variable domain is DGGITQSPKYLFRKEGQNVTLSCEQNLNHDAMYWYRQDPGQGLRLIYYSQIVNDFQKGDIAEGYSVSREKKESFPLTVTSAQKNPTAFYLCATDHSEYEKLFFGSGTQLSVL.

The V call is TRBV4-2, the J call TRBJ2-7, with 11 nucleotides matching TRBD2. CDR3 size: 15 residues. V was pared by 3 bases and J by 5 bases, with 6 bases of the junction left unmatched. Germline CDR1 reads LGHNA; CDR2 reads YNFKEQ. For the CDR3, the DNA is TGTGCCAGCAGCCACCCTAGCGGGGGGACGAACGAGCAGTACTTC. It is translated as CASSHPSGGTNEQYF.

In the case of this clone: A read error may account for a junction end that differs from germline. V is TRBV7-8 and J is TRBJ2-7; TRBD2 agrees at 11 bases. The CDR3 has 13 residues. The germline CDR1 and CDR2 sequences are SGHVS and FQNEAQ. The CDR3 protein is CASSLAGGYEQYF. CDR3 sequence (DNA): TGTGCCAGCAGCCTAGCGGGAGGCTACGAGCAGTACTTC.

This chain joins TRBV3-1 (or the pseudogene TRBV3-2) and TRBJ2-1, with a possible D match to TRBD2 (5 bases). V was pared by 0 bases and J by 2 bases, with 17 bases between. The germline V gene encodes CDR1 LGHDT and CDR2 YNNKEL (reference sequence). This CDR3 spans 18 amino acids. Here the CDR3 reads CASSQDRGQSAPYNEQFF. CDR3 DNA: TGTGCCAGCAGCCAAGACCGGGGTCAATCGGCCCCCTACAATGAGCAGTTCTTC.

V is TRBV2 and J is TRBJ1-5, with 8 nucleotides matching TRBD1. In germline, CDR1 is SNHLY, CDR2 FYNNEI. The CDR3 contains 15 residues. The V segment lost 10 bases and the J segment 2 bases; nucleotides outside the gene matches: 10. CDR3 residues: CATSPGTGRNQPQHF. The DNA for the CDR3 is TGTGCCACCTCCCCCGGGACAGGACGCAATCAGCCCCAGCATTTT.

This chain connects TRBV20-1 to TRBJ2-3; 7 nucleotides agree with TRBD2. Germline V gives CDR1 DFQATT, CDR2 SNEGSKA (reference sequence). The V gene end was trimmed by 3 bases and the J gene end by 2 bases; junction bases not matched to a gene: 8. CDR3 size: 15 residues. CDR3 sequence: CSASIPSGYTDTQYF. CDR3 nucleotides: TGCAGTGCTAGTATCCCTAGCGGTTACACAGATACGCAGTATTTT.

This clone has only a few counts. This chain uses TRBV7-6 with TRBJ2-2; 12 positions match TRBD2. The V and J ends lost 5 bases and 5 bases, in that order; junction bases with no gene match: 12. This CDR3 contains 18 residues. Germline V gene data show CDR1 as SGHVS and CDR2 as FNYEAQ. The CDR3 DNA sequence: TGTGCCAGCAGCCCAGGACTAGCGGGGCGCCCGGGGACCGGGGAGCTGTTTTTT. Encoded protein: CASSPGLAGRPGTGELFF.

In this sample, this clone turned up a few times. V usage is TRBV5-1 and J usage is TRBJ1-2; possibly TRBD1 for D (5 bases). The V end lost 4 bases, the J end lost 1 base, and 11 bases lay between the germline ends. Germline CDR1 reads SGHRS; CDR2 reads YFSETQ. CDR3 length equals 14 residues. The chain's CDR3 is CASSQRQNNYGYTF. CDR3 coding DNA: TGCGCCAGCAGCCAAAGACAGAATAACTATGGCTACACCTTC. Based on the CDR3 plus reference TRBV5-1 and TRBJ1-2, the full variable domain is KAGVTQTPRYLIKTRGQQVTLSCSPISGHRSVSWYQQTPGQGLQFLFEYFSETQRNKGNFPGRFSGRQFSNSRSEMNVSTLELGDSALYLCASSQRQNNYGYTFGSGTRLTVV.

This clone has just a few counts. The rearrangement uses TRBV25-1 and TRBJ1-1, with unresolved D. Germline assignment: CDR1 MGHDK and CDR2 SYGVNS. The ends were cut back, 3 bases at V and 3 bases at J, with 11 bases in the middle. The CDR3 runs 14 residues. The DNA of the CDR3 is TGTGCCAGCAGTGACATGGGGAGGGACACTGAAGCTTTCTTT. Translated, it gives CASSDMGRDTEAFF.

This chain connects TRBV7-3 to TRBJ2-7; weak D call: TRBD1 (5 bases). V lost 2 bases and J lost 3, with 14 bases in between. Germline-derived CDR1 and CDR2 are SGHTA and FQGTGA. The CDR3 consists of 15 residues. Here the CDR3 DNA reads TGTGCCAGCAGCTTATTGGCAGGGCTAGACTACGAGCAGTACTTC. It yields the protein CASSLLAGLDYEQYF.

V is TRBV9 and J is TRBJ1-2; 11 positions match TRBD1. Germline V gene sequence: CDR1 SGDLS, CDR2 YYNGEE. There are 14 residues in the CDR3. V dropped 5 bases and J dropped 3; count of bases not matched to a gene: 3. The CDR3 DNA follows: TGTGCCAGCAGGCGGGACAGGGGGGACTATGGCTACACCTTC. Its translation is CASRRDRGDYGYTF.

The rearrangement uses TRBV19 and TRBJ2-7; D not certain. Germline loops: CDR1 LNHDA, CDR2 SQIVND (reference sequence). V was trimmed by 5 bases and J by 6 bases, leaving 8 bases between them. The CDR3 extends over 11 amino acids. The CDR3 region has the DNA TGTGCCAGTAGTGGTCGGTTCGAGCAGTACTTC. The encoded protein is CASSGRFEQYF.

This chain connects TRBV14 to TRBJ1-1; D not certain. Germline CDR1 and CDR2: SGHDN and FVKESK. Trimming stripped 4 bases from V and 5 bases from J, with 11 bases between. The CDR3 runs to 13 residues. The CDR3 DNA is TGTGCCAGCAGCCGGACCTGGAGGACTGAAGCTTTCTTT. Protein sequence: CASSRTWRTEAFF.

In the case of this clone: Relative to the germline gene, one junction end is altered; a read error may explain this. The chain recombines TRBV12-3 or TRBV12-4 with TRBJ2-7, with a possible D match to TRBD1 (6 bases). This CDR3 region has 12 residues. CDR3 DNA: TGTGCCAGCAGTTCCGGGACACTTAGAATGGACTTC. This encodes CASSSGTLRMDF.

The rearrangement uses TRBV19 and TRBJ2-7; 10 nucleotides line up with TRBD1. The V and J ends lost 5 bases and 4 bases, in that order; junction bases with no gene match: 8. The germline gives CDR1 LNHDA, CDR2 SQIVND (reference sequence). The CDR3 sequence is 15 residues long. The CDR3 region is CASSPGQGGSYEQYF. The CDR3, as DNA: TGTGCCAGTAGTCCAGGACAGGGGGGCTCTTACGAGCAGTACTTC. The full variable domain, its missing parts supplied by reference TRBV19 and TRBJ2-7, is DGGITQSPKYLFRKEGQNVTLSCEQNLNHDAMYWYRQDPGQGLRLIYYSQIVNDFQKGDIAEGYSVSREKKESFPLTVTSAQKNPTAFYLCASSPGQGGSYEQYFGPGTRLTVT.

This clone was detected only once. The chain recombines TRBV11-1 with TRBJ2-1, with 14 bases aligning to TRBD2. Germline assignment: CDR1 SGHAT and CDR2 FQDESV (reference sequence). V gave up 5 bases and J gave up 9 bases; unmatched junction bases: 6. This CDR3 has 15 residues. The CDR3 region has the DNA TGTGCCAGCAGCCTAGGACTAGCGGGAGGTGGTGAGCAGTTCTTC. It yields the protein CASSLGLAGGGEQFF.

This rearrangement joins TRBV3-1 (or the pseudogene TRBV3-2) to TRBJ2-5; 14 nucleotides agree with TRBD2. Trimming took 3 bases from V and 4 from J; bases not matched to a gene: 4. Germline CDR1 and CDR2: LGHDT and YNNKEL (reference sequence). The CDR3 contains 16 residues. CDR3 nucleotides: TGTGCCAGCAGCCAGCTAGGGACTAGCGGGAGAGAGACCCAGTACTTC. Translation: CASSQLGTSGRETQYF.

This chain connects TRBV4-2 to TRBJ2-2, with D uncertain. The CDR3 covers 15 residues. In germline, CDR1 is LGHNA, CDR2 YNFKEQ. V was pared by 0 bases and J by 5 bases, with 10 bases between. CDR3 coding DNA: TGTGCCAGCAGCCAAGATGGTTCAGAAACCGGGGAGCTGTTTTTT. It codes for CASSQDGSETGELFF.

V and J are TRBV10-3 and TRBJ2-1, with 8 bases aligning to TRBD2. CDR1 and CDR2 (germline): ENHRY, SYGVKD. V gave up 3 bases and J gave up 4 bases; unmatched junction bases: 2. CDR3 size: 14 residues. The CDR3 here is CAISDVAGYNEQFF. CDR3 bases: TGTGCCATCAGTGATGTAGCGGGGTACAATGAGCAGTTCTTC.

This clone occurred many times. This chain connects TRBV30 to TRBJ1-2; D remains unclear. V lost 3 bases, J lost 7 bases, and 12 bases lay in between. CDR3 size: 12 residues. Germline CDR1 and CDR2: GTSNPN and SVGIG (reference sequence). In DNA, the CDR3 is TGTGCCTGGAGCCCCGGGAGAGGTGGCTACACCTTC. Protein: CAWSPGRGGYTF.

The chain joins TRBV25-1 to TRBJ1-6; 10 bases agree with TRBD1. The CDR3 has 15 amino acids. V dropped 0 bases and J dropped 10; count of bases not matched to a gene: 3. Germline CDR1 and CDR2: MGHDK and SYGVNS. In DNA, the CDR3 is TGTGCCAGCAGTGAATATGGGACAGGGGTCTCACCCCTCCACTTT. Translating gives CASSEYGTGVSPLHF.

This chain links TRBV11-2 with TRBJ1-1; D is possibly TRBD1 (5 bases). There are 16 residues in the CDR3. Trimming took off 1 base at V and 0 bases at J, with 12 bases between the two ends. Germline-derived CDR1 and CDR2 are SGHAT and FQNNGV. The CDR3 region is CASSLAGGGMNTEAFF. CDR3 coding DNA: TGTGCCAGCAGCTTAGCCGGGGGAGGCATGAACACTGAAGCTTTCTTT. The variable domain in full, with the rest retrieved from reference TRBV11-2 and TRBJ1-1, is EAGVAQSPRYKIIEKRQSVAFWCNPISGHATLYWYQQILGQGPKLLIQFQNNGVVDDSQLPKDRFSAERLKGVDSTLKIQPAKLEDSAVYLCASSLAGGGMNTEAFFGQGTRLTVV.